The 16 T cell receptor beta chains below come from one sample, sequenced in a study of OX40 agonist ivuxolimab in advanced cancers. Profiled with immunoSEQ multiplex PCR; TCRdb holds only in-frame clones, not every one. Of 20,000 to 25,000 clones listed, approximately 84% are singletons. The sample in question was CD4+ or CD8+ T cells sorted from blood, obtained in a trial of the OX40 agonist ivuxolimab. The receptors shown here come from an adult with an advanced solid tumor such as melanoma, head and neck, liver or kidney cancer.

The chain is built from TRBV11-2 and TRBJ2-5, with 8 bases aligning to TRBD1. The CDR3 is 15 amino acids. Trimming cost V 4 bases and J 11 bases; bases outside gene matches: 15. Looked up from germline, CDR1 is SGHAT and CDR2 is FQNNGV. The CDR3 sequence: CASSSGQDRAEEQYF. For the CDR3, the DNA is TGTGCCAGCAGCTCGGGACAGGACCGAGCGGAAGAGCAGTACTTC.

The rearrangement links TRBV5-1 to TRBJ1-1, with D possibly matching TRBD1 (5 bases). The CDR3 spans 18 residues. V lost 2 bases, J lost 1 base, and 21 bases lay in between. CDR1 and CDR2 (germline): SGHRS, YFSETQ. Written as DNA, the CDR3 is TGCGCCAGCAGCTTTTCCGGGACCTCGTATCGGGCGAACACTGAAGCTTTCTTT. Translated, it gives CASSFSGTSYRANTEAFF.

V gene TRBV19 combines with J gene TRBJ2-7, with D unresolved. The V end was cut by 0 bases, the J end by 0 bases, with 6 bases between. Germline CDR1 and CDR2: LNHDA and SQIVND (reference sequence). CDR3 length: 14 amino acids. The CDR3 region has the DNA TGTGCCAGTAGTATAGATGCAGGCTCCTACGAGCAGTACTTC. Amino acids: CASSIDAGSYEQYF.

This rearrangement joins TRBV29-1 to TRBJ2-1; 12 nucleotides line up with TRBD1. Trimming removed 0 bases from V and 8 bases from J; junction bases left unmatched: 8. The germline gives CDR1 SQVTM, CDR2 ANQGSEA. CDR3 length equals 16 residues. CDR3 protein: CSVEDLGQGARDEQFF. CDR3 bases: TGCAGCGTTGAAGACCTGGGACAGGGGGCCCGTGATGAGCAGTTCTTC.

The V and J genes are TRBV6-5 and TRBJ2-7; no clear D. CDR1 is MNHEY, CDR2 SVGAGI, per germline. This CDR3 is built from 13 residues. V was cut by 4 bases and J by 6 bases, with 13 bases left in between. This CDR3 reads CASSSITGGEQYF. The CDR3 DNA is TGTGCCAGCAGTTCGATAACCGGCGGCGAGCAGTACTTC.

In its sample, this clone was seen once. The gene calls are TRBV4-2 and TRBJ1-5, with D hard to call. CDR1 is LGHNA and CDR2 is YNFKEQ in the germline V gene. The CDR3 sequence is 15 residues long. Trimming took 0 bases from V and 1 from J, leaving 7 bases between them. CDR3 nucleotides: TGTGCCAGCAGCCAAGATAGAGACAGCAATCAGCCCCAGCATTTT. Its protein is CASSQDRDSNQPQHF.

V and J are TRBV9 and TRBJ2-7; D not certain. Trimming left V 0 bases short and J 2 bases short, with 6 bases between. This CDR3 has 13 amino acids. Germline lookup yields CDR1 SGDLS and CDR2 YYNGEE. CDR3 amino acids: CASSVAGTYEQYF. The CDR3 DNA reads TGTGCCAGCAGCGTAGCCGGAACCTACGAGCAGTACTTC.

The chain carries TRBV5-1 and TRBJ2-7; D possibly corresponds to TRBD2 (5 bases). Trimming cost V 6 bases and J 0 bases, with 10 bases left between them. Germline CDR1 and CDR2: SGHRS and YFSETQ. The CDR3 contains 13 residues. The CDR3 region is CASTSGSSYEQYF. DNA of the CDR3: TGCGCCAGCACCTCTGGGAGCTCCTACGAGCAGTACTTC.

The chain recombines TRBV5-6 with TRBJ2-4; 13 positions match TRBD2. The CDR3 is 18 amino acids. J lost 4 bases, V lost 3 bases, and 10 bases had no gene match. Per germline, CDR1 SGHDT and CDR2 YYEEEE. CDR3 DNA sequence: TGTGCCAGCAGCTCAGATGGGACTAGCGGGATGGGGAAAAACATTCAGTACTTC. It is translated as CASSSDGTSGMGKNIQYF.

The rearrangement joins TRBV9 to TRBJ2-1; 12 bases line up with TRBD2. Per the germline V gene, CDR1 is SGDLS and CDR2 is YYNGEE. With 4 bases clipped from V and 8 bases from J, the junction kept 7 bases outside the gene matches. This CDR3 comprises 15 residues. CDR3 nucleotides: TGTGCCAGCAGCCAAGCTAGCGGGGGGGCCGATGAGCAGTTCTTC. Its translation is CASSQASGGADEQFF.

V usage is TRBV4-1 and J usage is TRBJ2-7, with 7 bases fitting TRBD1. Germline V gives CDR1 MGHRA, CDR2 YSYEKL. This CDR3 contains 13 residues. Unmatched junction bases numbered 2, after V lost 6 bases and J lost 0 bases. The CDR3 here is CASRPGGSYEQYF. The CDR3, as DNA: TGCGCCAGCAGGCCAGGGGGCTCCTACGAGCAGTACTTC.

The chain has TRBV10-1 and TRBJ2-1, with D hard to call. Germline CDR1 WNHNN, CDR2 SYGVQD (reference sequence). The V gene lost 0 bases and the J gene lost 0 bases, with 6 bases spanning the gap. The CDR3 has 15 residues. CDR3 coding DNA: TGCGCCAGCAGTGAGTCGTTAATCTCCTACAATGAGCAGTTCTTC. Translation gives CASSESLISYNEQFF.

This chain joins TRBV6-1 and TRBJ2-7, with D perhaps TRBD1 (5 bases). The CDR3 runs 15 residues. Germline values: CDR1 MNHNS, CDR2 SASEGT. V was trimmed by 6 bases and J by 0 bases, leaving 15 bases between them. The CDR3 reads CASRLFLGPSYEQYF. In DNA, the CDR3 is TGTGCCAGCAGATTATTCTTGGGGCCCTCCTACGAGCAGTACTTC.

The J gene is TRBJ2-1, the V gene TRBV15; D possibly corresponds to TRBD2 (7 bases). V lost 9 bases and J lost 4, with 16 bases in between. Germline values: CDR1 LNHNV, CDR2 YYDKDF (reference sequence). The CDR3 length is 14 residues. CDR3 region: CATERGGRYNEQFF. CDR3 coding DNA: TGTGCCACGGAACGCGGGGGCCGTTACAATGAGCAGTTCTTC.

The V and J genes are TRBV9 and TRBJ1-5; perhaps TRBD1 as D (5 bases). Deletions cut 0 bases from V and 1 base from J, with 8 bases between. This CDR3 comprises 15 residues. Germline assignment: CDR1 SGDLS and CDR2 YYNGEE. CDR3 sequence reads: CASSVEGSSNQPQHF. CDR3 DNA sequence: TGTGCCAGCAGCGTAGAGGGGTCGAGCAATCAGCCCCAGCATTTT.

This chain links TRBV29-1 with TRBJ2-6; the match to TRBD1 covers 7 bases. Trimming removed 5 bases from V and 3 bases from J; junction bases left unmatched: 4. Germline CDR1 and CDR2: SQVTM and ANQGSEA. The length of the CDR3 is 14 residues. The CDR3 DNA reads as TGCAGCGTTTTCGACAGGGTTGGGGCCAACGTCCTGACTTTC. This translates into CSVFDRVGANVLTF.